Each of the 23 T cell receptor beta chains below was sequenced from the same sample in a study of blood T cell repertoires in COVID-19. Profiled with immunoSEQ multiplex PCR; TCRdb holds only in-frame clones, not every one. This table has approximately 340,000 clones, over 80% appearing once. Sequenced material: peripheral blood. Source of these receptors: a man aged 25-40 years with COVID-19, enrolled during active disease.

The CDR3 region is CASSPGTGHYEQYF. Written as DNA, the CDR3 is TGCGCCAGCAGCCCCGGGACAGGGCACTACGAGCAGTACTTC. The V gene is TRBV4-1, the J gene TRBJ2-7, with 9 bases that match TRBD1. Losses at the gene ends were 4 bases for V and 3 bases for J; bases not matched to a gene: 4. CDR1 and CDR2 from the germline V gene are MGHRA and YSYEKL. This CDR3 comprises 14 residues.

This CDR3 is CATRGEGGETQYF. The CDR3 nucleotides are TGTGCCACCAGAGGGGAGGGGGGTGAGACCCAGTACTTC. This sequence joins TRBV15 and TRBJ2-5; D might be TRBD2 (7 bases). The V and J ends lost 6 bases and 5 bases respectively, with 13 bases between them. The CDR3 extends over 13 amino acids. Per the germline V gene, CDR1 is LNHNV and CDR2 is YYDKDF (reference sequence).

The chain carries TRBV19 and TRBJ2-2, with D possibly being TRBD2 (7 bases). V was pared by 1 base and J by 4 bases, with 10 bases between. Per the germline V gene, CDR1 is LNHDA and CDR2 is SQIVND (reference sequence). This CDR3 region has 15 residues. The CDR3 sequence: CASSIVGGLTGELFF. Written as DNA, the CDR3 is TGTGCCAGTAGTATAGTCGGGGGGCTCACCGGGGAGCTGTTTTTT.

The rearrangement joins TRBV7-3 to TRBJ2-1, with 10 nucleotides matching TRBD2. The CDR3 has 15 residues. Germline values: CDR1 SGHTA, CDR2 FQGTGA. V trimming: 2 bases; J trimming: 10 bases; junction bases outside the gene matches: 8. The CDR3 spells CASSLLAGALGEQFF. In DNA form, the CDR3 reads TGTGCCAGCAGCTTACTAGCGGGGGCCCTCGGAGAGCAGTTCTTC.

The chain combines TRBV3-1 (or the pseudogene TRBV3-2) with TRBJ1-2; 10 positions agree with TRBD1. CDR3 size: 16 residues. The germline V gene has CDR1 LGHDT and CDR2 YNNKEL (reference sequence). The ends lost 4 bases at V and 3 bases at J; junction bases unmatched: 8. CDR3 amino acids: CASSPRDRGDYYGYTF. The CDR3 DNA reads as TGTGCCAGCAGCCCTAGGGACAGGGGAGACTACTATGGCTACACCTTC.

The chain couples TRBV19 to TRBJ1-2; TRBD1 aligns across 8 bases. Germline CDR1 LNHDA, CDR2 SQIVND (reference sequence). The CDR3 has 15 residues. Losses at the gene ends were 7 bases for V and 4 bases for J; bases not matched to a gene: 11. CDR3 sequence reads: CASTLDRAKGYGYTF. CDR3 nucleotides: TGTGCCAGTACCTTGGACAGGGCGAAGGGCTATGGCTACACCTTC.

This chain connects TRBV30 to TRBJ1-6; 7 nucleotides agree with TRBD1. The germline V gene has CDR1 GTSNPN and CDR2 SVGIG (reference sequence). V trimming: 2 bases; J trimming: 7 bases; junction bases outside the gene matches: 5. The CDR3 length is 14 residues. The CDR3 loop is CAWSFTGENSPLHF. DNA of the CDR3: TGTGCCTGGAGTTTCACAGGGGAAAATTCACCCCTCCACTTT.

CDR3 amino acids: CASSQDLAGGYYNEQYF. The CDR3 DNA is TGTGCCAGCAGCCAAGATCTAGCGGGAGGATACTATAACGAGCAGTACTTC. The rearrangement links TRBV4-2 to TRBJ2-7; 11 bases are shared with TRBD2. This CDR3 comprises 17 residues. Germline V gives CDR1 LGHNA, CDR2 YNFKEQ. V trimming: 0 bases; J trimming: 5 bases; junction bases outside the gene matches: 9.

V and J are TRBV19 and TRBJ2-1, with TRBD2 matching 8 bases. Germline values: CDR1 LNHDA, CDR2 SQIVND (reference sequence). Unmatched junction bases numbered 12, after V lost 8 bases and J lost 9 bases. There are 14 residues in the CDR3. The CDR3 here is CASSSGGALIEQFF. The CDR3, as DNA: TGTGCCAGTTCTTCCGGGGGGGCCCTGATTGAGCAGTTCTTC.

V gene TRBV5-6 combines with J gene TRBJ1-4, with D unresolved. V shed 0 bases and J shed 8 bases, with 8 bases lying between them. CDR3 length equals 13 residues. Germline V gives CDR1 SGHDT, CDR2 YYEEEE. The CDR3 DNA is TGTGCCAGCAGCTTGGGACATGGGGAAAAACTGTTTTTT. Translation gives CASSLGHGEKLFF. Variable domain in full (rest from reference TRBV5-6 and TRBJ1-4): DAGVTQSPTHLIKTRGQQVTLRCSPKSGHDTVSWYQQALGQGPQFIFQYYEEEERQRGNFPDRFSGHQFPNYSSELNVNALLLGDSALYLCASSLGHGEKLFFGSGTQLSVL.

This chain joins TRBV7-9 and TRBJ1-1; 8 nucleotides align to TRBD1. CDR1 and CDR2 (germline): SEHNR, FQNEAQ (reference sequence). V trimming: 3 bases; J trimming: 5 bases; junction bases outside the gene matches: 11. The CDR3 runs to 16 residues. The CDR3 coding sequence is TGTGCCAGCAGCTTGGACAGGGCAGTTATGGGGACTGAAGCTTTCTTT. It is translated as CASSLDRAVMGTEAFF.

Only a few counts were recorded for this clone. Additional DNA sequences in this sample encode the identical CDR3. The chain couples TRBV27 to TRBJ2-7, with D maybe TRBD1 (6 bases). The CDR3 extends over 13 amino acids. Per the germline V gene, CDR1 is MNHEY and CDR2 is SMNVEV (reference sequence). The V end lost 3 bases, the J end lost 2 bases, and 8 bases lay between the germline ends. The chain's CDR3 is CASSLQGPYEQYF. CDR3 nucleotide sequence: TGTGCCAGCAGTTTGCAGGGGCCCTACGAGCAGTACTTC.

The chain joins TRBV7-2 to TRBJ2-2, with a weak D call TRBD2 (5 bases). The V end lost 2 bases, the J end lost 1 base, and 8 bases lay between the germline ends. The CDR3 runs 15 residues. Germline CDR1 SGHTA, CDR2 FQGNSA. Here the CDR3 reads CASSLRGMNTGELFF. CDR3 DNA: TGTGCCAGCAGCTTAAGAGGGATGAACACCGGGGAGCTGTTTTTT.

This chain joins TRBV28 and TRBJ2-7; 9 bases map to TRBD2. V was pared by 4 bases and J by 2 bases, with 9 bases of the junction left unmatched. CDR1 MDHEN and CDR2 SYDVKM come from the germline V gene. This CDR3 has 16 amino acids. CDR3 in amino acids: CASSSPWASGTYEQYF. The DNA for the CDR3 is TGTGCCAGCAGTTCCCCGTGGGCTAGCGGGACCTACGAGCAGTACTTC.

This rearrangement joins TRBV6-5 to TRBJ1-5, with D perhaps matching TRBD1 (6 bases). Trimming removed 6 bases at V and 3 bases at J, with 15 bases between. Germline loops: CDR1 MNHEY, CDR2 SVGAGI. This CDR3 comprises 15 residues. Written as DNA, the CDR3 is TGTGCCAGCAGCTATACAGGGAGTCTCAATCAGCCCCAGCATTTT. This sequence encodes CASSYTGSLNQPQHF.

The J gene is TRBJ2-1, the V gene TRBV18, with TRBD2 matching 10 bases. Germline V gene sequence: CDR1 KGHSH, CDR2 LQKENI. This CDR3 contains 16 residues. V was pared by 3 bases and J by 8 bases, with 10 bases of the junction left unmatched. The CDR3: CASSPARAGGLDEQFF. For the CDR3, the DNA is TGTGCCAGCTCACCGGCTCGAGCGGGGGGGCTAGATGAGCAGTTCTTC.

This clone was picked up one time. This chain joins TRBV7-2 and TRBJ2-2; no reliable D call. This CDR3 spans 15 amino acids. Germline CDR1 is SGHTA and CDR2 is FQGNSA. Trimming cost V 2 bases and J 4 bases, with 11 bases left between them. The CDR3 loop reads CASSLSGSATGELFF. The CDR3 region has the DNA TGTGCCAGCAGCTTATCCGGGTCGGCCACCGGGGAGCTGTTTTTT.

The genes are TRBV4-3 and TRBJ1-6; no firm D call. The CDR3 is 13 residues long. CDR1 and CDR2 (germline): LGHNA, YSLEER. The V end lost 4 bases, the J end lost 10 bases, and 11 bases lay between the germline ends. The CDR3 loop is CASSLGLGSPLHF. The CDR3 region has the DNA TGCGCCAGCAGCCTAGGTTTGGGCTCACCCCTCCACTTT.

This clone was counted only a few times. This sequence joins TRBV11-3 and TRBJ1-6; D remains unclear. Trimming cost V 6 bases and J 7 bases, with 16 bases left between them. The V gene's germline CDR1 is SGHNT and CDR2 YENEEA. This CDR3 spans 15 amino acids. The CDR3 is CASSRGGTDNSPLHF. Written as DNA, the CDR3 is TGTGCCAGCAGTAGAGGAGGCACAGACAATTCACCCCTCCACTTT.

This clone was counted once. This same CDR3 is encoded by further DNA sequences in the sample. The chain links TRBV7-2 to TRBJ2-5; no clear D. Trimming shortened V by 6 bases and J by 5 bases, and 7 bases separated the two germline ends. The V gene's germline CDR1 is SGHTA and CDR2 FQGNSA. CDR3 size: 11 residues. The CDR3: CASSPGETQYF. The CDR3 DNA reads TGTGCCAGCAGTCCCGGGGAGACCCAGTACTTC.

The CDR3 region is CASSIMGGQTGTGELFF. As DNA, the CDR3 is TGTGCCAGCAGCATTATGGGAGGCCAAACGGGCACCGGGGAGCTGTTTTTT. The chain carries TRBV7-6 and TRBJ2-2; perhaps TRBD2 as D (6 bases). The CDR3 covers 17 residues. Germline CDR1 reads SGHVS; CDR2 reads FNYEAQ. V gave up 5 bases and J gave up 4 bases, with 20 bases separating them. The full variable domain, completed using reference TRBV7-6 and TRBJ2-2, is GAGVSQSPRYKVTKRGQDVALRCDPISGHVSLYWYRQALGQGPEFLTYFNYEAQQDKSGLPNDRFSAERPEGSISTLTIQRTEQRDSAMYRCASSIMGGQTGTGELFFGEGSRLTVL.

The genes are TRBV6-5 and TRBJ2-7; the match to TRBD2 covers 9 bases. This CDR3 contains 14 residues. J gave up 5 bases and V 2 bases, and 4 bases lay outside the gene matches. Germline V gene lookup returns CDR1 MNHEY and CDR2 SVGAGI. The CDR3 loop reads CASSYRLAGHEQYF. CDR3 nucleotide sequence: TGTGCCAGCAGTTACCGGCTAGCGGGACACGAGCAGTACTTC.

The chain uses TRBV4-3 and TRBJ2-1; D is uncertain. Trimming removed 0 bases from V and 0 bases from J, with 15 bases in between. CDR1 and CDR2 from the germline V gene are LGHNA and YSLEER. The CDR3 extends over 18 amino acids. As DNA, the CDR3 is TGCGCCAGCAGCCAAGACCCTCCCCGCGCGAGCTCCTACAATGAGCAGTTCTTC. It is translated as CASSQDPPRASSYNEQFF.